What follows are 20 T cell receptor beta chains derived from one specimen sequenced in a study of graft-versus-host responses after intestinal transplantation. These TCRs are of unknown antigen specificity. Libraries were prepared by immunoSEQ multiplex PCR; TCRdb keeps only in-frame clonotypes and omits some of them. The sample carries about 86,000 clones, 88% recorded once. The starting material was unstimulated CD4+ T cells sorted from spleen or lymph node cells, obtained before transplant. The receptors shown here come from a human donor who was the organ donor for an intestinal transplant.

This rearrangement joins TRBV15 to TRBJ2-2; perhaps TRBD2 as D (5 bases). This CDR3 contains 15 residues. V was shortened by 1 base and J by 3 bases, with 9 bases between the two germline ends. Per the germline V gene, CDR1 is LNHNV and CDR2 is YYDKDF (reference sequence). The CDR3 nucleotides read TGTGCCACCAGCAGAGTTAGAGCGGACACCGGGGAGCTGTTTTTT. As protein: CATSRVRADTGELFF.

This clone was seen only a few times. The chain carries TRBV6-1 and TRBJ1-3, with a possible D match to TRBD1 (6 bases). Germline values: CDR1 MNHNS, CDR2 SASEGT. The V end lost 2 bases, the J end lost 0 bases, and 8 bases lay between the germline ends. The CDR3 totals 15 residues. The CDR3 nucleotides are TGTGCCAGCAGTGAAAAGGGACACTCTGGAAACACCATATATTTT. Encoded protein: CASSEKGHSGNTIYF.

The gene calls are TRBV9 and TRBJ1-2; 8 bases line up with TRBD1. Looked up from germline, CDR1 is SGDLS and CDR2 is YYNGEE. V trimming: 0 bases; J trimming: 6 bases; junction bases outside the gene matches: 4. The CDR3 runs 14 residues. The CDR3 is CASSVVGQVDGYTF. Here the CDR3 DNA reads TGTGCCAGCAGCGTAGTGGGACAGGTGGATGGCTACACCTTC.

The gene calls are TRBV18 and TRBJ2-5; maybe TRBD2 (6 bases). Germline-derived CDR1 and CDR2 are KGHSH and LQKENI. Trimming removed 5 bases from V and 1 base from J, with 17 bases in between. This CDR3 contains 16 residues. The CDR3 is CASSAALATVQETQYF. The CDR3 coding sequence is TGTGCCAGCTCAGCCGCCCTAGCGACCGTCCAAGAGACCCAGTACTTC.

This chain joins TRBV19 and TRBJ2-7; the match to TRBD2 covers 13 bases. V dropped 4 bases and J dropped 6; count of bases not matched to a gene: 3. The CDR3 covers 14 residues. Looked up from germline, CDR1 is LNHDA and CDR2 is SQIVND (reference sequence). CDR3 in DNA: TGTGCCAGTAGTAGGACTAGCGGGAGCAGCGAGCAGTACTTC. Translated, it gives CASSRTSGSSEQYF.

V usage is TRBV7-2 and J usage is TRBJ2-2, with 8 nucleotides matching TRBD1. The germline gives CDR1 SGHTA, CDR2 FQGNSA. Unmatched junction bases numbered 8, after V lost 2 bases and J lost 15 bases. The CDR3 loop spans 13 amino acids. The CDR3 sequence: CASSLSQEDRVFF. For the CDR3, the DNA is TGTGCCAGCAGCTTATCGCAGGAGGACAGGGTGTTTTTT.

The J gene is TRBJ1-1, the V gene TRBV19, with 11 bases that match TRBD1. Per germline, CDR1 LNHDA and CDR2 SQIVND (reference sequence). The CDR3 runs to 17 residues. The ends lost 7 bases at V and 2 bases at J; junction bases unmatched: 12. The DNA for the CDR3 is TGTGCCAGTAACATCCGGGGGGGACAGGGGGTTAACACTGAAGCTTTCTTT. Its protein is CASNIRGGQGVNTEAFF.

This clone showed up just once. The CDR3 loop reads CASSQGLALSSYNEQFF. The CDR3 DNA reads as TGCGCCAGCAGCCAGGGACTAGCGTTGAGCTCCTACAATGAGCAGTTCTTC. This chain links TRBV5-1 with TRBJ2-1; 10 nucleotides match TRBD2. Germline-derived CDR1 and CDR2 are SGHRS and YFSETQ. V shed 4 bases and J 0 bases; nucleotides not matched to a gene: 7. This CDR3 is 17 amino acids long.

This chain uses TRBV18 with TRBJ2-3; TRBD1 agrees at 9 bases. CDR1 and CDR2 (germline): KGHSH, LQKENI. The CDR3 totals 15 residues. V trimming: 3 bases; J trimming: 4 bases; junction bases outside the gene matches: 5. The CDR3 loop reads CASSPWTGDPDTQYF. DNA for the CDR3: TGTGCCAGCTCACCGTGGACAGGGGATCCAGATACGCAGTATTTT.

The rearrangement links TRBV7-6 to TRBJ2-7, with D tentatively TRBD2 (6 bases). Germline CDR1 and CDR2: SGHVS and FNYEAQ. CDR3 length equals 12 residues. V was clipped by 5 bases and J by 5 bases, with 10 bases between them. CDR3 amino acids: CASSPGRNEQYF. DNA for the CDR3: TGTGCCAGCAGCCCGGGGAGGAACGAGCAGTACTTC.

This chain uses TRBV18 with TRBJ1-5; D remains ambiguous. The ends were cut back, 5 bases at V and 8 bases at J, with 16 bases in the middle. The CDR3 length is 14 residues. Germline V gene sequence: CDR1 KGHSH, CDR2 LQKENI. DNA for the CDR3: TGTGCCAGCTCATCACTGAGCGCCGGCGAGCCCCAGCATTTT. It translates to CASSSLSAGEPQHF.

Here the CDR3 DNA reads TGTGCCAGCAGCTTAAGGACTAGCGGGATAGGGAATGAGCAGTTCTTC. This translates into CASSLRTSGIGNEQFF. The chain employs TRBV7-2 and TRBJ2-1; 12 nucleotides line up with TRBD2. This CDR3 region has 16 residues. Germline V gene sequence: CDR1 SGHTA, CDR2 FQGNSA. With V trimmed by 2 bases and J by 7 bases, 6 bases remained unmatched. Based on the CDR3 plus reference TRBV7-2 and TRBJ2-1, the full variable domain is GAGVSQSPSNKVTEKGKDVELRCDPISGHTALYWYRQSLGQGLEFLIYFQGNSAPDKSGLPSDRFSAERTGGSVSTLTIQRTQQEDSAVYLCASSLRTSGIGNEQFFGPGTRLTVL.

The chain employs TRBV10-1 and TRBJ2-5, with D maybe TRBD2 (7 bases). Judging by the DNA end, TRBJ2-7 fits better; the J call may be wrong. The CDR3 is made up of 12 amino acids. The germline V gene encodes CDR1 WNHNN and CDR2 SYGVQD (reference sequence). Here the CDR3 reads CASRGGVNEQYF. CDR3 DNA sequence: TGCGCCAGCCGAGGGGGGGTCAACGAGCAGTACTTC.

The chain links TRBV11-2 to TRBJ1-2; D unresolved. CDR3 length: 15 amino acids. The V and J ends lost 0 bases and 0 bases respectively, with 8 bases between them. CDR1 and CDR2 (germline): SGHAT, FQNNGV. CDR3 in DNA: TGTGCCAGCAGCTTAGACAGGAAACCTAACTATGGCTACACCTTC. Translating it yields CASSLDRKPNYGYTF.

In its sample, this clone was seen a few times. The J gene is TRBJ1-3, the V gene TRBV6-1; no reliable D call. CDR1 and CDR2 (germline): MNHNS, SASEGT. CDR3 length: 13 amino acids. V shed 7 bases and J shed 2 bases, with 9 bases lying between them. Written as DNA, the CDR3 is TGTGCCAGCAATCGGGGAGCTGGAAACACCATATATTTT. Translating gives CASNRGAGNTIYF.

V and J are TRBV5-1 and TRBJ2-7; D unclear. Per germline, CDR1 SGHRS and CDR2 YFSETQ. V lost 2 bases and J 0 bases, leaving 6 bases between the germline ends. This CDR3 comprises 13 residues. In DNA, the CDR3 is TGCGCCAGCAGCTTCGGCGGCTCCTACGAGCAGTACTTC. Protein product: CASSFGGSYEQYF.

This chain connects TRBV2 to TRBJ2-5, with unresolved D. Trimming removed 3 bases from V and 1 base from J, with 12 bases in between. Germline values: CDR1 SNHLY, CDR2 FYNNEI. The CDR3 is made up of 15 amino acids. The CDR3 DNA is TGTGCCAGCAGTGACTTTGAGACTGTCCAAGAGACCCAGTACTTC. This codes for CASSDFETVQETQYF.

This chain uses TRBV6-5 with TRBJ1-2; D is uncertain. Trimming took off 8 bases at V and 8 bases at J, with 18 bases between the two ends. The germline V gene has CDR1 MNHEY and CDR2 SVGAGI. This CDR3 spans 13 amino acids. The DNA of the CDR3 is TGTGCCAGCCCTATCCCGGCAGGTAAAGGCTACACCTTC. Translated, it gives CASPIPAGKGYTF.

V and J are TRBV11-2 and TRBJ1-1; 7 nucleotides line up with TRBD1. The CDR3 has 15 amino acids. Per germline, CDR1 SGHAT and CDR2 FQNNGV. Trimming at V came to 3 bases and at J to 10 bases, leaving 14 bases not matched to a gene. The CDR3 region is CASSFIGGGGTGAFF. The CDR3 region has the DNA TGTGCCAGCAGCTTTATTGGAGGAGGGGGCACGGGAGCTTTCTTT.

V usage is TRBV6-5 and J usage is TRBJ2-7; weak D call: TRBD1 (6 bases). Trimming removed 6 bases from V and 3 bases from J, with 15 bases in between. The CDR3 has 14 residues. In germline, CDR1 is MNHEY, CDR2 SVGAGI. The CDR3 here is CASSQGHLNYEQYF. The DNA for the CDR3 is TGTGCCAGCAGCCAGGGACACCTTAACTACGAGCAGTACTTC.